Below, one T cell receptor beta chain is given with its context. In the original analysis: Estimates of nucleated cell counts were drawn from the amplification of reference gene primers. The assay was immunoSEQ multiplex PCR, and TCRdb's table has in-frame clones only and misses some. From that table come the V and J calls and clone size; the DNA was used to work out D and trimming. Of around 300,000 clones listed, under 90% are singletons. This entry belongs to a study of blood T cell repertoires in COVID-19. At the level of the study: Acute and convalescent COVID-19 specimens originated in the United States, Italy and Spain. From T cells, B-cell-depleted T cells, or PBMCs came the material, which was cDNA or gDNA.

Trimming left V 6 bases short and J 8 bases short, with 13 bases between. CDR3 length: 13 amino acids. The sample was peripheral blood. The chain joins TRBV12-3 or TRBV12-4 to TRBJ1-4; tentatively, D is TRBD1 (5 bases). The receptor was derived from a woman aged 50 to 60 who had recovered from COVID-19. The CDR3 bases are TGTGCCAGCAGCCACCCGGGGGGAGAAAAACTGTTTTTT. As protein: CASSHPGGEKLFF.